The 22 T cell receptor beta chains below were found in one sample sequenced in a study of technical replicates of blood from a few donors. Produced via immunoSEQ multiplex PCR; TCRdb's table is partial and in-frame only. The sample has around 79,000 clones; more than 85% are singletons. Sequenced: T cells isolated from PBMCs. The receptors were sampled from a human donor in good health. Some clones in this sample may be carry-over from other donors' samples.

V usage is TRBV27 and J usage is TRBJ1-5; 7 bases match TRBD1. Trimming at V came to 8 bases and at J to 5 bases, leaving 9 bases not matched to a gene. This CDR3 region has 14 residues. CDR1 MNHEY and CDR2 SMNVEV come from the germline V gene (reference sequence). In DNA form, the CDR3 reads TGTGCCAGCCGACTTCGACAGGGCCATCAGCCCCAGCATTTT. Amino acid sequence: CASRLRQGHQPQHF.

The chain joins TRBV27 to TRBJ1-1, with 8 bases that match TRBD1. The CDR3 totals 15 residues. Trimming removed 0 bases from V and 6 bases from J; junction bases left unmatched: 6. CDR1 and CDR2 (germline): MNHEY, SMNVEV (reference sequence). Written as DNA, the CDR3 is TGTGCCAGCAGTTTATCGAAGACAGGGGCGGCTGAAGCTTTCTTT. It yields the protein CASSLSKTGAAEAFF.

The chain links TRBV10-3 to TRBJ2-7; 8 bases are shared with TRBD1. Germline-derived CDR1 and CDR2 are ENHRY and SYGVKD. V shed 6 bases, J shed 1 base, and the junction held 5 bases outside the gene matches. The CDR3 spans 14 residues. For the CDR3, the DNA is TGTGCCATCAGGATGACAGGGGCATCCTACGAGCAGTACTTC. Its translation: CAIRMTGASYEQYF.

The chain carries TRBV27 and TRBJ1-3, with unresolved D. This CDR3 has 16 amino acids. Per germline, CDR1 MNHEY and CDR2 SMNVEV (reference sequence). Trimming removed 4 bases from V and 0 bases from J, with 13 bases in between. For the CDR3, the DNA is TGTGCCAGCAGTTCTTCTAGCGTCTACTCTGGAAACACCATATATTTT. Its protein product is CASSSSSVYSGNTIYF.

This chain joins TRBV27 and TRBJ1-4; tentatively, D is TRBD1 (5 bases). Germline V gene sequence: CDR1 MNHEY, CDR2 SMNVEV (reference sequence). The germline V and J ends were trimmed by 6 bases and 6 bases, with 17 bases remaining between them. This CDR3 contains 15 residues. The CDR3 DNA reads TGTGCCAGCAGCTTAGACAGAGGTGCACATGAAAAACTGTTTTTT. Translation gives CASSLDRGAHEKLFF.

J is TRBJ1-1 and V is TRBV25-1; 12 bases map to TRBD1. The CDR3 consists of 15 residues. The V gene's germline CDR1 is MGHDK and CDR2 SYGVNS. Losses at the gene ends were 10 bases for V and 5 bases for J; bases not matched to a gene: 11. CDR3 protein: CATNIGTGGFTEAFF. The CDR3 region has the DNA TGTGCCACTAATATCGGGACAGGGGGCTTTACTGAAGCTTTCTTT.

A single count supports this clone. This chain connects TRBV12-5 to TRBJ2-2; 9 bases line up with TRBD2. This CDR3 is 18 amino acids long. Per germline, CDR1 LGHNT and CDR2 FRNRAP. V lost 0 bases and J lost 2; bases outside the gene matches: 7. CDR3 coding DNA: TGTGCTAGTGGTTTGGTAGGGGTAGCGGGAGCCAACACCGGGGAGCTGTTTTTT. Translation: CASGLVGVAGANTGELFF.

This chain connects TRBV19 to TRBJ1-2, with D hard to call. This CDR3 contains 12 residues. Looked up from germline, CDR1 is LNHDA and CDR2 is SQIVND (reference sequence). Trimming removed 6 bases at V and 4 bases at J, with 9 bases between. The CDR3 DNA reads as TGTGCCAGTAGAAGCGGGGTCTATGGCTACACCTTC. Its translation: CASRSGVYGYTF.

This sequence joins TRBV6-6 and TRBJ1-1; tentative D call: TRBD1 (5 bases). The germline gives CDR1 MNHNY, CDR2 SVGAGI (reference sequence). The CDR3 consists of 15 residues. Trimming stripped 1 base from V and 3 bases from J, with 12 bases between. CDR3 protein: CASSYLGLPYTEAFF. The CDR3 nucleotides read TGTGCCAGCAGTTACTTGGGACTTCCTTACACTGAAGCTTTCTTT.

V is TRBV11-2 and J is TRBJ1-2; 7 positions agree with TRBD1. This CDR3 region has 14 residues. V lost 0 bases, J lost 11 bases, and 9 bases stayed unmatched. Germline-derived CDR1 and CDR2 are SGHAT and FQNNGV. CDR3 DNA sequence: TGTGCCAGCAGCTTAGAGGGACAGATTTCACCGTACACCTTC. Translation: CASSLEGQISPYTF.

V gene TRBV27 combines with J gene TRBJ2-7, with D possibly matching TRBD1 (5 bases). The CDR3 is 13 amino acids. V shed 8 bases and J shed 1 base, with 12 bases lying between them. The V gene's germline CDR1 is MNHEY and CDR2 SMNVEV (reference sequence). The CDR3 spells CASSQGGSYEQYF. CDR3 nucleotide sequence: TGTGCCAGCTCTCAGGGTGGGTCCTACGAGCAGTACTTC.

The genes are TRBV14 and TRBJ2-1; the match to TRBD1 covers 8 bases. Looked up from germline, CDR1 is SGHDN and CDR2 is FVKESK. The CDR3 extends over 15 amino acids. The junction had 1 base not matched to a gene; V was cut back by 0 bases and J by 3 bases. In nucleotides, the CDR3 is TGTGCCAGCAGCCAAGAAACAGGGGGCTACAATGAGCAGTTCTTC. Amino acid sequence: CASSQETGGYNEQFF. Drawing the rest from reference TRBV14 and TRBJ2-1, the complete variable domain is EAGVTQFPSHSVIEKGQTVTLRCDPISGHDNLYWYRRVMGKEIKFLLHFVKESKQDESGMPNNRFLAERTGGTYSTLKVQPAELEDSGVYFCASSQETGGYNEQFFGPGTRLTVL.

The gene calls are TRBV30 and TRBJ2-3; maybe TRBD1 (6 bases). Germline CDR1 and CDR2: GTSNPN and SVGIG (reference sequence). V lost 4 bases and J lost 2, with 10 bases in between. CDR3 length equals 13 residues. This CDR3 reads CAWTGGVTDTQYF. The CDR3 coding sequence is TGTGCCTGGACTGGGGGCGTCACAGATACGCAGTATTTT.

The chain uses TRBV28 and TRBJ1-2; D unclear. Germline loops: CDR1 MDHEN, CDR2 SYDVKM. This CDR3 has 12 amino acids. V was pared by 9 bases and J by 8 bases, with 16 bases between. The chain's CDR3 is CASAGLLRGYTF. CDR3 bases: TGTGCCAGTGCAGGCCTCTTAAGGGGCTACACCTTC.

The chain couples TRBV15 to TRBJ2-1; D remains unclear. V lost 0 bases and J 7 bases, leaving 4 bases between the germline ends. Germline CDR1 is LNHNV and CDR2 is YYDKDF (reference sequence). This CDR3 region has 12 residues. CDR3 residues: CATSRDRNEQFF. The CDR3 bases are TGTGCCACCAGCAGAGACCGTAATGAGCAGTTCTTC.

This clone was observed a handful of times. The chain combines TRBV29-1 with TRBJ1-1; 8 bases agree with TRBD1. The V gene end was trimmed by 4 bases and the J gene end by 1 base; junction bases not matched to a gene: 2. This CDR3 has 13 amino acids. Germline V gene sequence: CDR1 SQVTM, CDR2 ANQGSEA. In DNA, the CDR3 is TGCAGCGTTGGCAGGGGGCGGAACACTGAAGCTTTCTTT. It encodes CSVGRGRNTEAFF.

The CDR3 region has the DNA TGTGCCAGCAGCCCTAGACTAGCGGGAGTAAGGGAGCAGTACTTC. Encoded protein: CASSPRLAGVREQYF. The rearrangement uses TRBV28 and TRBJ2-7; 12 nucleotides align to TRBD2. V was pared by 6 bases and J by 7 bases, with 10 bases of the junction left unmatched. The CDR3 contains 15 residues. Germline CDR1 is MDHEN and CDR2 is SYDVKM.

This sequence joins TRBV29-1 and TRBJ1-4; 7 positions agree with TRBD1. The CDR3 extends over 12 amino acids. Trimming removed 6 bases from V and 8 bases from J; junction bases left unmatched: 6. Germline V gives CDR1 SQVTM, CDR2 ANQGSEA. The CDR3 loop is CSVGQVREKLFF. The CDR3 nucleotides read TGCAGCGTAGGACAGGTTAGGGAAAAACTGTTTTTT.

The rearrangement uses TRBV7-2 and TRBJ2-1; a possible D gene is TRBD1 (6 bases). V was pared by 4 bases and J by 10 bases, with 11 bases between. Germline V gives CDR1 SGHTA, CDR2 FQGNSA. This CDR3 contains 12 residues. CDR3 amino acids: CASSSQGGEQFF. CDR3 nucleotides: TGTGCCAGCAGCTCTCAAGGGGGAGAGCAGTTCTTC.

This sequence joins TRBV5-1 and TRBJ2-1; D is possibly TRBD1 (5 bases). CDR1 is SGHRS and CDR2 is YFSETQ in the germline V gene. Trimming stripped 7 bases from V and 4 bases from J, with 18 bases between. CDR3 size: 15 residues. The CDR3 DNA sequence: TGCGCCAGCTGTCTGGGGCGTGGCGCGTACAATGAGCAGTTCTTC. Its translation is CASCLGRGAYNEQFF.

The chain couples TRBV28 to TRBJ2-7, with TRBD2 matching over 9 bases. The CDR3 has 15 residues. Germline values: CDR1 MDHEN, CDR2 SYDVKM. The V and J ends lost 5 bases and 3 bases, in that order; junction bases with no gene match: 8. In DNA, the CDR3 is TGTGCCAGCAGTAGGCGGGATAGCGGGAGCTACGAGCAGTACTTC. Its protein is CASSRRDSGSYEQYF.

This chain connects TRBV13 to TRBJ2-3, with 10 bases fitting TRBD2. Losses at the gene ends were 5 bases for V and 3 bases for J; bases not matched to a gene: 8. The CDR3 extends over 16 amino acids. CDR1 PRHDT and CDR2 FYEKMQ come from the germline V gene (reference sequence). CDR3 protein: CASSTMLAGETDTQYF. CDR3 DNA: TGTGCCAGCAGCACTATGCTAGCGGGAGAAACAGATACGCAGTATTTT. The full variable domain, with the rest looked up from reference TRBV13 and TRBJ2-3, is AAGVIQSPRHLIKEKRETATLKCYPIPRHDTVYWYQQGPGQDPQFLISFYEKMQSDKGSIPDRFSAQQFSDYHSELNMSSLELGDSALYFCASSTMLAGETDTQYFGPGTRLTVL.